One sample yielded the 27 T cell receptor beta chains listed below, sequenced in a study of cytomegalovirus exposure and HLA in healthy donors. With 60 Vbeta and 13 Jbeta primers, the PCR was carried out. TCRdb's table, derived via immunoSEQ multiplex PCR, lists solely in-frame clones and lacks some. Altogether 150,000 to 200,000 clones are present, about 85% being singletons, with the ten largest covering around 6.9%. Material: PBMCs. Receptors originate from a male donor in good health and CMV-seropositive.

In the case of this clone: The junction and the germline gene differ at one end; a read error may be behind it. Other DNA sequences in this sample translate to the same CDR3. The chain couples TRBV28 to TRBJ2-1; possibly TRBD2 for D (5 bases). This CDR3 has 16 amino acids. Germline-derived CDR1 and CDR2 are MDHEN and SYDVKM. The CDR3 nucleotides are TGTGCCAGCAGAAATCTAGCTCCTATAGTCTACAACGAGCAGTTCTTC. Translated, it gives CASRNLAPIVYNEQFF.

The gene calls are TRBV9 and TRBJ2-3; D gene uncertain. CDR1 is SGDLS and CDR2 is YYNGEE in the germline V gene. The CDR3 runs to 12 residues. The ends were cut back, 4 bases at V and 4 bases at J, with 7 bases in the middle. CDR3 in DNA: TGTGCCAGCAGCCTGATAGCAGATACGCAGTATTTT. Translated: CASSLIADTQYF.

This sequence joins TRBV7-2 and TRBJ2-7; 8 bases align to TRBD1. Losses at the gene ends were 3 bases for V and 5 bases for J; bases not matched to a gene: 3. The germline gives CDR1 SGHTA, CDR2 FQGNSA. The CDR3 spans 13 residues. The DNA for the CDR3 is TGTGCCAGCAGCTTCTTACAGGGGGACGAGCAGTACTTC. Its translation: CASSFLQGDEQYF.

The chain employs TRBV19 and TRBJ2-5, with 7 bases identical to TRBD2. CDR1 is LNHDA, CDR2 SQIVND, per germline (reference sequence). The CDR3 runs 15 residues. The trim removed 3 bases at V and 5 bases at J, leaving 9 bases unmatched. The CDR3 DNA is TGTGCCAGTAGTATCTCGAGCGGGCGGGGGGAGACCCAGTACTTC. This gives the protein CASSISSGRGETQYF. Filled out from reference TRBV19 and TRBJ2-5, the complete variable domain reads DGGITQSPKYLFRKEGQNVTLSCEQNLNHDAMYWYRQDPGQGLRLIYYSQIVNDFQKGDIAEGYSVSREKKESFPLTVTSAQKNPTAFYLCASSISSGRGETQYFGPGTRLLVL.

The CDR3 nucleotides are TGTGCCAGCACTTTAGCGGGAGGCGAGACCCAGTACTTC. This codes for CASTLAGGETQYF. The chain couples TRBV6-6 to TRBJ2-5; 10 nucleotides line up with TRBD2. CDR3 length equals 13 residues. From germline, CDR1 is MNHNY and CDR2 SVGAGI (reference sequence). The V segment lost 7 bases and the J segment 5 bases; nucleotides outside the gene matches: 4.

The chain combines TRBV14 with TRBJ2-7; D unclear. This CDR3 has 13 residues. Germline V lookup: CDR1 SGHDN, CDR2 FVKESK. Trimming took 8 bases from V and 2 from J, leaving 13 bases between them. The CDR3 loop is CASAREAPYEQYF. The CDR3 DNA reads as TGTGCCAGCGCCCGAGAAGCACCCTACGAGCAGTACTTC.

The chain employs TRBV7-9 and TRBJ1-6, with TRBD1 as a possible D gene (6 bases). The germline V and J ends were trimmed by 5 bases and 5 bases, with 10 bases remaining between them. The germline V gene has CDR1 SEHNR and CDR2 FQNEAQ (reference sequence). The CDR3 has 14 residues. The CDR3: CASSPDRNNSPLHF. The CDR3 DNA sequence: TGTGCCAGCAGCCCCGACAGGAATAATTCACCCCTCCACTTT.

The genes are TRBV9 and TRBJ2-5, with 12 positions matching TRBD2. This CDR3 has 14 residues. Germline trimming cut 3 bases from V and 4 bases from J; bases unmatched to any gene: 1. The germline V gene has CDR1 SGDLS and CDR2 YYNGEE. This CDR3 is CASSGTSGAETQYF. CDR3 in DNA: TGTGCCAGCAGCGGGACTAGCGGGGCAGAGACCCAGTACTTC. The variable domain in full, completed from reference TRBV9 and TRBJ2-5, reads DSGVTQTPKHLITATGQRVTLRCSPRSGDLSVYWYQQSLDQGLQFLIQYYNGEERAKGNILERFSAQQFPDLHSELNLSSLELGDSALYFCASSGTSGAETQYFGPGTRLLVL.

The chain employs TRBV7-8 and TRBJ2-7, with D uncertain. V gave up 1 base and J gave up 6 bases, with 10 bases separating them. The CDR3 contains 13 residues. Germline CDR1 reads SGHVS; CDR2 reads FQNEAQ. Here the CDR3 reads CASSLGSLIEQYF. CDR3 DNA: TGTGCCAGCAGCTTAGGTAGCCTCATCGAGCAGTACTTC.

About this clone itself: A read error may account for a junction end that differs from germline. This chain uses TRBV5-6 with TRBJ2-5; D might be TRBD2 (6 bases). There are 13 residues in the CDR3. The V gene's germline CDR1 is SGHDT and CDR2 YYEEEE. The CDR3 DNA follows: TGTGCCAGCACACGGGACTTACAAGAGACCCGGTACTTC. Translating gives CASTRDLQETRYF.

This chain connects TRBV7-9 to TRBJ2-7; 8 positions agree with TRBD1. Per the germline V gene, CDR1 is SEHNR and CDR2 is FQNEAQ (reference sequence). J lost 1 base, V lost 4 bases, and 12 bases had no gene match. The CDR3 contains 17 residues. CDR3 in amino acids: CASSSPRGQGASYEQYF. CDR3 nucleotide sequence: TGTGCCAGCAGCTCTCCAAGGGGGCAGGGGGCTTCCTACGAGCAGTACTTC.

The CDR3, as DNA: TGTGCCAGCAGGAAACCGGGACTAGACACAGATACGCAGTATTTT. This codes for CASRKPGLDTDTQYF. The chain is built from TRBV6-5 and TRBJ2-3; TRBD2 aligns across 8 bases. CDR1 is MNHEY and CDR2 is SVGAGI in the germline V gene. The CDR3 covers 15 residues. J was trimmed by 2 bases and V by 6 bases; bases with no gene match: 7.

The rearrangement uses TRBV19 and TRBJ2-7, with D possibly TRBD1 on 6 matching bases. The V and J ends lost 3 bases and 0 bases respectively, with 9 bases between them. The CDR3 consists of 14 residues. Per germline, CDR1 LNHDA and CDR2 SQIVND (reference sequence). CDR3 in amino acids: CASSIGDNSYEQYF. The CDR3 coding sequence is TGTGCCAGTAGTATCGGGGACAACTCCTACGAGCAGTACTTC. The whole variable domain, filled in from reference TRBV19 and TRBJ2-7, reads DGGITQSPKYLFRKEGQNVTLSCEQNLNHDAMYWYRQDPGQGLRLIYYSQIVNDFQKGDIAEGYSVSREKKESFPLTVTSAQKNPTAFYLCASSIGDNSYEQYFGPGTRLTVT.

This chain connects TRBV9 to TRBJ2-7; TRBD1 agrees at 7 bases. Losses at the gene ends were 4 bases for V and 3 bases for J; bases not matched to a gene: 7. This CDR3 comprises 14 residues. CDR1 and CDR2 (germline): SGDLS, YYNGEE. CDR3 nucleotide sequence: TGTGCCAGCAGCCTACGGACAGGATACTACGAGCAGTACTTC. This codes for CASSLRTGYYEQYF.

This clone occurred a few times. The J gene is TRBJ2-7, the V gene TRBV12-5, with 9 bases fitting TRBD1. CDR3 length: 17 amino acids. Germline-derived CDR1 and CDR2 are LGHNT and FRNRAP. Trimming at V came to 2 bases and at J to 6 bases, leaving 14 bases not matched to a gene. CDR3 sequence: CASGLKTPTDRGGEQYF. CDR3 in DNA: TGTGCTAGTGGTTTGAAAACGCCTACGGACAGGGGCGGCGAGCAGTACTTC.

This chain uses TRBV6-5 with TRBJ1-6; D possibly corresponds to TRBD1 (5 bases). Trimming took 3 bases from V and 7 from J, leaving 13 bases between them. Germline lookup yields CDR1 MNHEY and CDR2 SVGAGI. The CDR3 runs 15 residues. The CDR3: CASSYQAGRNSPLHF. The CDR3 bases are TGTGCCAGCAGTTATCAAGCGGGACGGAATTCACCCCTCCACTTT.

This clone came up once. V usage is TRBV11-2 and J usage is TRBJ2-3, with a possible D match to TRBD1 (5 bases). V lost 8 bases to trimming and J lost 5 bases, with 17 bases between them. This CDR3 has 14 residues. Germline V lookup: CDR1 SGHAT, CDR2 FQNNGV. CDR3 sequence reads: CASGARTVLDTQYF. CDR3 nucleotides: TGTGCCAGCGGGGCCAGGACGGTGCTAGATACGCAGTATTTT. Variable domain in full (rest from reference TRBV11-2 and TRBJ2-3): EAGVAQSPRYKIIEKRQSVAFWCNPISGHATLYWYQQILGQGPKLLIQFQNNGVVDDSQLPKDRFSAERLKGVDSTLKIQPAKLEDSAVYLCASGARTVLDTQYFGPGTRLTVL.

The genes are TRBV6-5 and TRBJ2-3, with 8 positions matching TRBD2. The CDR3 length is 12 residues. The V and J ends lost 6 bases and 5 bases, in that order; junction bases with no gene match: 1. Looked up from germline, CDR1 is MNHEY and CDR2 is SVGAGI. The CDR3 nucleotides read TGTGCCAGCAGGACTAGCGTAGATACGCAGTATTTT. Protein sequence: CASRTSVDTQYF.

This chain connects TRBV21-1 to TRBJ2-1; the D call in the table, TRBD2, was not verified against the DNA. TRBV21-1 is flagged as a pseudogene. The CDR3 runs 20 residues. The CDR3: CASSKGIPVRSGRVHNEQFF. The DNA of the CDR3 is TGTGCCAGCAGCAAAGGAATTCCAGTCCGCAGCGGGAGGGTTCACAATGAGCAGTTCTTC.

This chain joins TRBV7-2 and TRBJ1-2; D uncertain. V gave up 8 bases and J gave up 6 bases, with 10 bases separating them. This CDR3 spans 11 amino acids. Germline values: CDR1 SGHTA, CDR2 FQGNSA. The CDR3 DNA is TGTGCCAGCGATGCAGGCGATGGCTACACCTTC. It encodes CASDAGDGYTF.

This clone was counted a single time. The chain combines TRBV5-1 with TRBJ2-7, with D maybe TRBD2 (5 bases). V was clipped by 3 bases and J by 4 bases, with 8 bases between them. The CDR3 consists of 12 residues. CDR1 SGHRS and CDR2 YFSETQ come from the germline V gene. CDR3 in amino acids: CASSWPGYEQYF. The CDR3 DNA is TGCGCCAGCAGCTGGCCGGGGTACGAGCAGTACTTC.

The gene calls are TRBV5-1 and TRBJ2-7, with a possible D match to TRBD2 (5 bases). The CDR3 spans 14 residues. Germline-derived CDR1 and CDR2 are SGHRS and YFSETQ. Trimming took 0 bases from V and 3 from J, leaving 10 bases between them. The CDR3 region is CASSLAGVGYEQYF. As DNA, the CDR3 is TGCGCCAGCAGCTTGGCCGGGGTTGGCTACGAGCAGTACTTC.

The gene calls are TRBV27 and TRBJ1-1; 9 bases fit TRBD1. J was trimmed by 3 bases and V by 6 bases; bases with no gene match: 11. The CDR3 covers 16 residues. CDR1 and CDR2 (germline): MNHEY, SMNVEV (reference sequence). CDR3 sequence: CASSPGTGFRDTEAFF. The CDR3 DNA follows: TGTGCCAGCAGCCCCGGGACAGGGTTTAGGGACACTGAAGCTTTCTTT.

The V gene is TRBV6-1, the J gene TRBJ1-2, with 9 bases identical to TRBD1. Germline CDR1 is MNHNS and CDR2 is SASEGT. J lost 3 bases, V lost 3 bases, and 5 bases had no gene match. The CDR3 sequence is 15 residues long. CDR3 sequence: CASSDGGTGYYGYTF. The DNA for the CDR3 is TGTGCCAGCAGTGACGGTGGGACAGGGTACTATGGCTACACCTTC.

The chain carries TRBV9 and TRBJ1-4; 7 bases fit TRBD1. J lost 6 bases, V lost 3 bases, and 11 bases had no gene match. CDR1 SGDLS and CDR2 YYNGEE come from the germline V gene. The CDR3 consists of 16 residues. The CDR3 nucleotides are TGTGCCAGCAGCGACCCCGGACAGGAAGCCGATGAAAAACTGTTTTTT. It yields the protein CASSDPGQEADEKLFF.

The chain is built from TRBV28 and TRBJ1-3; the match to TRBD1 covers 8 bases. Germline values: CDR1 MDHEN, CDR2 SYDVKM. The length of the CDR3 is 15 residues. The J segment lost 0 bases and the V segment lost 6 bases, leaving 4 bases of the junction unmatched. Here the CDR3 DNA reads TGTGCCAGCAGGGCGACAGGGGCCTCTGGAAACACCATATATTTT. The encoded protein is CASRATGASGNTIYF.

The chain combines TRBV11-3 with TRBJ2-1, with 9 bases aligning to TRBD1. Germline assignment: CDR1 SGHNT and CDR2 YENEEA. Trimming removed 2 bases from V and 3 bases from J; junction bases left unmatched: 5. The CDR3 is 16 residues long. In DNA, the CDR3 is TGTGCCAGCAGCTTATCACCGGGACAGGGCTACAATGAGCAGTTCTTC. As protein: CASSLSPGQGYNEQFF. The full variable domain, its missing parts supplied by reference TRBV11-3 and TRBJ2-1, is EAGVVQSPRYKIIEKKQPVAFWCNPISGHNTLYWYLQNLGQGPELLIRYENEEAVDDSQLPKDRFSAERLKGVDSTLKIQPAELGDSAVYLCASSLSPGQGYNEQFFGPGTRLTVL.